This TCR beta chain derives from a study of cytomegalovirus exposure and HLA in healthy donors. Whole-study results and caveats: Altogether, 150 to 200 TCR beta chains were recorded as cytomegalovirus-associated. Many donors shared some public TCRs, even though most TCR sequences were rare.

The ends lost 5 bases at V and 4 bases at J; junction bases unmatched: 1. The CDR3 length is 15 residues. Germline values: CDR1 SNHLY, CDR2 FYNNEI. Remarks on this clone: Its matching antigen is unknown.

TCRdb keeps only in-frame clones here, not all; method: immunoSEQ multiplex PCR. This repertoire shows about 240,000 clones, around 88% found once; its top ten account for less than 1.5%. The sequence derives from a woman aged 25 to 39 in good health and CMV-seropositive. Sequenced sample: PBMCs. The chain combines TRBV2 with TRBJ2-1; TRBD2 aligns across 14 bases. CDR3 sequence (DNA): TGTGCCAGCAGTCGACTAGCGGGAGGGTACAATGAGCAGTTCTTC. Its translation is CASSRLAGGYNEQFF.